The 17 T cell receptor beta chains below come from one sample, sequenced in a study of control samples from healthy donors and cancer patients. Clones were sequenced by immunoSEQ multiplex PCR, and TCRdb holds only the in-frame ones, with some missing. Here the sample spans some 130,000 clones, roughly 90% being singletons. The sequenced sample consisted of blood. These receptor sequences come from a man aged 18 to 35 in good health.

V gene TRBV3-1 (or the pseudogene TRBV3-2) combines with J gene TRBJ1-1, with TRBD1 matching over 8 bases. Germline V gene sequence: CDR1 LGHDT, CDR2 YNNKEL (reference sequence). Trimming cost V 1 base and J 4 bases; bases outside gene matches: 8. The CDR3 has 16 residues. The CDR3 coding sequence is TGTGCCAGCAGCCAAGGGGCAGGGGGCGGGGGCACTGAAGCTTTCTTT. This translates into CASSQGAGGGGTEAFF.

The J gene is TRBJ1-5, the V gene TRBV6-5; TRBD1 might be the D (6 bases). Trimming removed 11 bases at V and 1 base at J, with 15 bases between. This CDR3 region has 14 residues. Germline CDR1 MNHEY, CDR2 SVGAGI. For the CDR3, the DNA is TGTGCCCTCGGGGGGCCAGGGAGCAATCAGCCCCAGCATTTT. Encoded protein: CALGGPGSNQPQHF.

The chain's CDR3 is CASSFGQRESEKLFF. CDR3 in DNA: TGTGCCAGCAGTTTTGGACAGCGTGAGTCAGAAAAACTGTTTTTT. This sequence joins TRBV6-5 and TRBJ1-4; tentative D call: TRBD1 (6 bases). Trimming removed 4 bases at V and 8 bases at J, with 17 bases between. The CDR3 covers 15 residues. Per germline, CDR1 MNHEY and CDR2 SVGAGI.

This clone was detected a few times. This chain links TRBV11-2 with TRBJ2-5, with D unresolved. From germline, CDR1 is SGHAT and CDR2 FQNNGV. Trimming stripped 5 bases from V and 2 bases from J, with 12 bases between. The CDR3 is made up of 14 amino acids. In DNA, the CDR3 is TGTGCCAGCAGCCCTTTTTCGGTACAAGAGACCCAGTACTTC. This sequence encodes CASSPFSVQETQYF.

This clone was recorded only once. The chain combines TRBV27 with TRBJ1-5; D gene ambiguous. Germline lookup yields CDR1 MNHEY and CDR2 SMNVEV (reference sequence). With 5 bases removed from V and 6 bases from J, the gap between germline ends came to 11 bases. The CDR3 totals 13 residues. The CDR3 spells CASSLRLRQPQHF. CDR3 bases: TGTGCCAGCAGTCTCCGCCTTCGTCAGCCCCAGCATTTT.

CDR3 in DNA: TGCGCCAGCAGCGCCCCTAGCGGGCTAACAGGCGGGGAGCTGTTTTTT. This encodes CASSAPSGLTGGELFF. The rearrangement links TRBV5-1 to TRBJ2-2; 8 bases match TRBD2. After removal of 4 bases from V and 7 bases from J, the junction contained 12 bases not matched to a gene. There are 16 residues in the CDR3. Germline-derived CDR1 and CDR2 are SGHRS and YFSETQ.

This rearrangement joins TRBV12-3 or TRBV12-4 to TRBJ1-3; D call uncertain. V was shortened by 6 bases and J by 6 bases, with 12 bases between the two germline ends. CDR3 length: 13 amino acids. As DNA, the CDR3 is TGTGCCAGCAGCCTCCGGGAGACAAACACCATATATTTT. It encodes CASSLRETNTIYF.

The chain links TRBV5-1 to TRBJ2-7; 8 bases fit TRBD2. V trimming: 5 bases; J trimming: 1 base; junction bases outside the gene matches: 8. CDR1 is SGHRS and CDR2 is YFSETQ in the germline V gene. The CDR3 extends over 15 amino acids. CDR3 region: CASRGSRGGSYEQYF. The CDR3 bases are TGCGCCAGCAGGGGTAGTCGCGGGGGGTCCTACGAGCAGTACTTC.

The V call is TRBV5-4, the J call TRBJ2-3, with 7 bases lining up with TRBD2. This CDR3 has 13 residues. The V and J ends lost 4 bases and 5 bases, in that order; junction bases with no gene match: 4. Germline CDR1 reads SGHNT; CDR2 reads YYREEE (reference sequence). The CDR3 reads CASSERGVDTQYF. CDR3 bases: TGTGCCAGCAGCGAACGGGGGGTAGATACGCAGTATTTT.

V usage is TRBV19 and J usage is TRBJ1-1, with a possible D match to TRBD1 (5 bases). CDR3 size: 14 residues. Per germline, CDR1 LNHDA and CDR2 SQIVND (reference sequence). The V and J ends lost 5 bases and 4 bases respectively, with 14 bases between them. The CDR3 loop reads CASSDSLGGTEAFF. CDR3 bases: TGTGCCAGTAGTGACAGCCTCGGAGGCACTGAAGCTTTCTTT.

The gene calls are TRBV2 and TRBJ2-3; 11 nucleotides match TRBD1. V lost 10 bases and J lost 5; bases outside the gene matches: 8. This CDR3 is built from 14 residues. Germline assignment: CDR1 SNHLY and CDR2 FYNNEI. The CDR3 DNA follows: TGTGCCACCCCGGGACAGGGGGTGTTAGATACGCAGTATTTT. Translated, it gives CATPGQGVLDTQYF.

J is TRBJ1-3 and V is TRBV10-3; 9 bases are a match to TRBD1. The CDR3 sequence is 16 residues long. CDR1 and CDR2 (germline): ENHRY, SYGVKD. With V trimmed by 11 bases and J by 4 bases, 15 bases remained unmatched. CDR3 loop: CASKPGQGVGGNTIYF. In DNA, the CDR3 is TGTGCCTCCAAACCGGGACAGGGCGTAGGGGGAAACACCATATATTTT.

The J gene is TRBJ1-4, the V gene TRBV6-5, with D maybe TRBD1 (5 bases). The CDR3 is 15 amino acids. The V gene's germline CDR1 is MNHEY and CDR2 SVGAGI. V was cut by 2 bases and J by 8 bases, with 15 bases left in between. CDR3 region: CASSYSRARGEKLFF. In DNA form, the CDR3 reads TGTGCCAGCAGTTACAGCCGGGCACGGGGCGAAAAACTGTTTTTT.

The J gene is TRBJ1-1, the V gene TRBV6-6; TRBD1 is a possible D gene (5 bases). CDR1 is MNHNY, CDR2 SVGAGI, per germline (reference sequence). This CDR3 comprises 12 residues. The ends were cut back, 6 bases at V and 4 bases at J, with 9 bases in the middle. CDR3 DNA: TGTGCCAGCAGATCAGGGAGCACTGAAGCTTTCTTT. Residues: CASRSGSTEAFF.

The V gene is TRBV7-9, the J gene TRBJ1-3, with TRBD1 as a possible D gene (6 bases). The CDR3 runs to 16 residues. Trimming removed 1 base from V and 2 bases from J, with 12 bases in between. Germline CDR1 SEHNR, CDR2 FQNEAQ (reference sequence). CDR3 sequence: CASSLGFRGTGNTIYF. As DNA, the CDR3 is TGTGCCAGCAGCTTAGGTTTCAGGGGAACTGGAAACACCATATATTTT.

The chain combines TRBV29-1 with TRBJ1-2, with 7 bases aligning to TRBD1. CDR3 length: 12 residues. V dropped 6 bases and J dropped 8; count of bases not matched to a gene: 9. Germline V lookup: CDR1 SQVTM, CDR2 ANQGSEA. The DNA for the CDR3 is TGCAGCGTAGACAGGGAAGGGGACGGCTACACCTTC. Its protein product is CSVDREGDGYTF.

The gene calls are TRBV11-2 and TRBJ2-7; a weak D match, TRBD2 (6 bases). Germline assignment: CDR1 SGHAT and CDR2 FQNNGV. This CDR3 comprises 14 residues. The ends were cut back, 2 bases at V and 2 bases at J, with 10 bases in the middle. The CDR3 DNA reads TGTGCCAGCAGCTTACAGGGACTTGCCTACGAGCAGTACTTC. As protein: CASSLQGLAYEQYF.